This T cell receptor (beta chain) was retrieved from a study of blood T cell repertoires in COVID-19 (dated by TCRdb to about 2020). General notes on the study: Samples covering the acute and convalescent phases of COVID-19 were provided by collaborators in the United States, Italy and Spain. The material from the prospective study consisted of cDNA or gDNA derived from T cells, B-cell-depleted T cells, or PBMCs. The dataset comprised deeply sampled blood TCRbeta repertoires from subjects exposed to, actively infected with, or recovered from COVID-19. A freely available public database, intended as a resource for researchers studying the immune response to SARS-CoV-2, is where the repertoires were released. Samples came from the ongoing ImmuneRACE study (first 160 participants) plus 1,254 subjects from 6 global collaborators. The sample metadata nearly always contained a de-identified subject ID, COVID-19 status, age in years and sex. Where available, HLA class I and class II types were taken from metadata supplied by the sample provider and were not determined by assay-based typing. General conclusions and limits of the study: The amount of clinical and demographic metadata varied by source and participant and was provided uncurated.

Regarding this clone: The antigen this receptor binds is unknown. The record has no base qualities; no much larger clone is one base away.

The germline V gene yields SGHRS for CDR1 and YFSETQ for CDR2. The CDR3 covers 16 residues, taking in both the cysteine and the phenylalanine. Of all the DNA, just the CDR3 is kept, 48 bases in frame from base 1. V loses 4 bases of germline sequence and J loses 1 base, and the interval between the two ends is 17 bases. TCRbeta CDR3 regions were amplified from genomic DNA by means of the immunoSEQ Assay, a bias-controlled multiplex PCR. In the original analysis: The number of nucleated cells in each sample was estimated from the amplification of reference gene primers within the assay. To quantify the absolute abundance of each unique TCRbeta CDR3 rearrangement, sequence reads were collapsed and filtered. For each sample, productive Simpson clonality was calculated as the square root of Simpson's diversity index over productive rearrangements. TCRdb took over this immuneACCESS table, retaining in-frame rearrangements with V and J assigned. Such tables are incomplete; in checked studies, under half of the missing clones stem from an unresolved V gene, and the remainder is unexplained. Clone size and the V and J calls come from that table; the DNA yielded D and trimming. This sample holds around 130,000 clones; around 91% were observed only once. Around 30% of the sample belongs to the ten largest clones.

Collaborating institutions collected whole blood in K2EDTA tubes following their own protocols. For TCRbeta analysis, collaborators shipped samples in one of three forms: frozen whole blood, isolated PBMCs, or DNA extracted from either of those sample types. Material: peripheral blood. This TCR was recovered from a man in his 70s with active or convalescent COVID-19. This receptor chain uses TRBV5-1 and TRBJ1-2, with TRBD1 tentatively as D gene (6 bases match). For the CDR3, the sequence is CASSPSRTAYNYGYTF. Read as DNA, the sequence is TGCGCCAGCAGCCCCTCGCGGACAGCATATAACTATGGCTACACCTTC.